This TCR beta chain was found in a study of blood T cell repertoires in COVID-19. Overall study context: Acute and convalescent COVID-19 specimens originated in the United States, Italy and Spain.

Germline V gene data show CDR1 as MNHNY and CDR2 as SVGAGI (reference sequence). Deletions cut 5 bases from V and 9 bases from J, with 10 bases between. The CDR3 length is 12 residues. Produced via immunoSEQ multiplex PCR; TCRdb's table is partial and in-frame only. The table shows roughly 80,000 clones, with around 80% occurring only once. Sequences were obtained from peripheral blood. This chain uses TRBV6-6 with TRBJ2-2, with D possibly matching TRBD1 (5 bases). The receptor was derived from a man at least 80 years old with acute or convalescent COVID-19. The CDR3 loop is CASSDQGRELFF. The CDR3 DNA follows: TGTGCCAGCAGTGACCAGGGCCGGGAGCTGTTTTTT.